This T cell receptor beta chain derives from a study of human T cells and chemical hapten exposure (dated by TCRdb to the early 2020s). Study-level background: For sensitization, 2% DPC in acetone was applied to an approximately 2 cm by approximately 2 cm area of upper inner arm skin. Throughout the study period of around 24 weeks, patients also received therapeutic DPC doses to the scalp every week. Patch testing on the upper back used Finn chambers containing 0.01% DPC, with scoring done after 6 days according to International Contact Dermatitis Research Group standards. The patient cohort, mostly female, included alopecia areata with under or over 50% scalp involvement, alopecia totalis and alopecia universalis. The libraries were sequenced as a pool, and the TCR yield per sample differed mostly because of small variations in library volumes within the pool. In alopecia patients, the study followed how the peripheral blood TCR repertoire changed in vivo over primary and secondary sensitization to diphenylcyclopropenone (DPC), a hapten. Blood was sampled from patients pre-sensitization (week 0) and at 2, 6 and about 24 weeks after DPC sensitization. Around 30 alopecia patients provided blood for TCR sequencing at one to four time points (pre-sensitization, 2, 6 and 24 weeks). Summary of the overall study and its limitations: Expanded TCRs formed significantly more large CDR3 similarity clusters than pre-sensitization or healthy control sets, consistent with antigen-driven responses. DPC sensitization did not change the number of TCRs with a frequency above 1 in 1000, and there was no evidence of changes in global repertoire structure. After repeated subsampling, the strength of the expansion versus patch-test correlation and the threshold at which it became significant changed. Patch test score was positively correlated with the number of PT1 expanded TCRs, with significance at thresholds 8, 16 and 32 but not at 4. Because all patients had alopecia, a presumed autoimmune disease, the immune response of the patients might differ from that of healthy individuals.

The time point tag for this specimen amounts to: patch test 2, 6 weeks after DPC sensitization. In light of the paper, this sample's treatment or condition label describes: therapeutic diphenylcyclopropenone sensitization with weekly scalp DPC. Blood at each patch-test visit was drawn before the patch test was applied. Patients were considered eligible if aged 18 to 70, diagnosed with alopecia and deemed suitable for DPC therapy, and patients were excluded if pregnant. Total RNA was extracted from unfractionated whole blood collected in Tempus Blood RNA tubes. V is shortened by 4 bases, J by 0 bases, and the region joining them spans 9 bases. The germline V gene provides CDR1 SQVTM and CDR2 ANQGSEA. The CDR3 contains 13 residues, cysteine and phenylalanine counted. Only the CDR3 DNA is retained, 39 bases long and in frame from the first base. Receptor amplification or capture employed RACE. Sequencing relied on a NextSeq 500. During library preparation, unique molecular identifiers were attached to individual cDNA molecules so that TCRs could be counted in a quantitative, reproducible way. From each blood RNA sample, both TCR alpha and TCR beta chains were sequenced. Per the original workflow: The median number of TCRs per sample was roughly 98,000, ranging from roughly 23,224 to 690,600. The Decombinator software suite was used to annotate the V, J and CDR3 of the TCR reads. Every sample was subsampled to the same number of TCRs (28,000) for the PS versus PT1 abundance plots. TCRs were defined as expanded if absent before sensitization and observed at least eight times at the 2-week time point. Using fastp at Q25 and MiXCR, TCRdb reprocessed the public reads and kept productive beta chains. Every CDR3 protein is listed once, alongside the most common genes and DNA of its rows. For this entry, the V and J calls and clone size follow TCRdb and not the study's own pipeline. The sample records 360,000 or so distinct CDR3 sequences, over 6% of which are singletons. Jointly, the top ten make up around 6% of the sample.

Many counts were recorded for this clonotype. This receptor's antigen is unknown. No per-base quality is available; no much larger clone lies one base away. The sequencing used whole blood, collected in connection with sensitization to the hapten diphenylcyclopropenone (DPC). The chain is assembled from TRBV29-1 and TRBJ1-1; no D segment can be confidently identified. The receptor was derived from a woman aged 18-29 years with alopecia areata. Some clones in this sample may be carry-over from other donors' samples. The DNA sequence is TGCAGCGTTGTAAGGCAGATGAACACTGAAGCTTTCTTT. This gives the protein CSVVRQMNTEAFF.